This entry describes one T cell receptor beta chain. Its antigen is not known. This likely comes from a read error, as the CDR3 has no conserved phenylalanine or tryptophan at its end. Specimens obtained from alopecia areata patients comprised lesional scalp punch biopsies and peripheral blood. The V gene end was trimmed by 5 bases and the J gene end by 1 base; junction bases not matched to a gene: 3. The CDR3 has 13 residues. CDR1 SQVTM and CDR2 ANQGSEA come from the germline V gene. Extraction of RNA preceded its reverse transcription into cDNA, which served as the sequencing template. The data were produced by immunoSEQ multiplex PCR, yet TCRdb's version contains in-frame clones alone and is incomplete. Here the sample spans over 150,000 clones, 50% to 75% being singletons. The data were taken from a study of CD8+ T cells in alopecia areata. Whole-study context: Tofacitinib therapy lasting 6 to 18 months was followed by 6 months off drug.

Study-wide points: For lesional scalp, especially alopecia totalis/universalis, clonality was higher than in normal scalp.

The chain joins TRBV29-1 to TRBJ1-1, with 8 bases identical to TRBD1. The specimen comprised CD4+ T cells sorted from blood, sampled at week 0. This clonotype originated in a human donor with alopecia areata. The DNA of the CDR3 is TGCAGCGTTAAACAGGGGGGGAACACTGAAGCTTTCCTT. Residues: CSVKQGGNTEAFL.